These 28 T cell receptor beta chains originate from one sample sequenced in a study of tumor-infiltrating lymphocytes in oesophageal squamous cell carcinoma (dated by TCRdb to about 2016). The method behind the library was PCR. Instrument used: Illumina HiSeq 2000. Through fastp at Q25 and MiXCR, TCRdb rebuilt clones from the public reads, retaining in-frame beta chains. Each entry merges the rows of one CDR3 protein and shows their most common DNA and genes. This sample gives approximately 12,000 distinct CDR3 sequences in total; less than 70% of them show up just once. The ten top clones hold 30% to 35% of the sample. Sequencing was done on a sample of esophageal tumor tissue. The receptors derive from a male donor with esophageal squamous cell carcinoma.

Within the sample, this clonotype is medium-sized. This rearrangement joins TRBV7-9 to TRBJ2-5, with TRBD2 matching 9 bases. CDR3 length equals 12 residues. V was pared by 6 bases and J by 5 bases, with 1 base of the junction left unmatched. Germline V CDR1 and CDR2: SEHNR, FQNEAQ (reference sequence). CDR3 sequence reads: CASRRGGETQYF. CDR3 in DNA: TGTGCCAGCAGGCGGGGGGGTGAGACCCAGTACTTC.

This chain uses TRBV24-1 with TRBJ1-2; TRBD1 might be the D (5 bases). The CDR3 has 13 amino acids. With 2 bases removed from V and 6 bases from J, the gap between germline ends came to 9 bases. Germline V lookup: CDR1 KGHDR, CDR2 SFDVKD. CDR3 in amino acids: CATSDSIRDGYTF. CDR3 DNA: TGTGCCACCAGTGATTCGATCAGGGATGGCTACACCTTC.

The chain recombines TRBV7-3 with TRBJ2-1; no clear D. Germline-derived CDR1 and CDR2 are SGHTA and FQGTGA. Trimming took off 5 bases at V and 5 bases at J, with 10 bases between the two ends. CDR3 length: 13 amino acids. The CDR3 DNA reads TGTGCCAGCAGCGCCGAAAGGAACAATGAGCAGTTCTTC. It specifies CASSAERNNEQFF.

This clonotype occurred a few times. This chain joins TRBV6-6 and TRBJ1-2; D is possibly TRBD1 (6 bases). This CDR3 contains 13 residues. V was trimmed by 6 bases and J by 2 bases, leaving 10 bases between them. Germline CDR1 and CDR2: MNHNY and SVGAGI (reference sequence). CDR3 region: CASSPGQNYGYTF. In DNA form, the CDR3 reads TGTGCCAGCAGCCCGGGACAAAACTATGGCTACACCTTC.

Remarks on this clonotype: A much bigger clone sits one base away, suggesting this may be a read error. CDR3 coding DNA: TGCGCCAGCAGCATGACGAGGGACTCCTACAATGAGCAGTACTTC. It specifies CASSMTRDSYNEQYF. The V gene is TRBV5-1, the J gene TRBJ2-7; D perhaps matches TRBD2 (6 bases). CDR1 and CDR2 from the germline V gene are SGHRS and YFSETQ. This CDR3 is 15 amino acids long. The V and J ends lost 4 bases and 7 bases respectively, with 21 bases between them.

The chain recombines TRBV6-2 or TRBV6-3 with TRBJ1-5; tentatively, D is TRBD1 (6 bases). The CDR3 length is 15 residues. The germline V gene encodes CDR1 MNHEY and CDR2 SVGEGT. Trimming took off 5 bases at V and 2 bases at J, with 13 bases between the two ends. CDR3 DNA: TGTGCCAGCAGTGAAGACGACAGGCGCAATCAGCCCCAGCATTTT. Protein: CASSEDDRRNQPQHF.

The chain has TRBV6-6 and TRBJ2-7, with D possibly being TRBD1 (6 bases). V gave up 0 bases and J gave up 3 bases, with 12 bases separating them. The CDR3 sequence is 15 residues long. Germline loops: CDR1 MNHNY, CDR2 SVGAGI (reference sequence). CDR3 nucleotides: TGTGCCAGCAGTTACTCTCCGGACAGAGTCTACGAGCAGTACTTC. It yields the protein CASSYSPDRVYEQYF.

The rearrangement joins TRBV6-8 to TRBJ1-1, with D possibly matching TRBD1 (5 bases). The tail of the sequence fits TRBJ2-3 better, so the J call may be wrong. The germline gives CDR1 MNHGY, CDR2 SAAAGT. CDR3 length: 13 residues. CDR3 amino acids: CASSRRASDTQYF. CDR3 nucleotides: TGTGCCAGTTCTCGCAGGGCGTCAGATACGCAGTATTTT.

In the case of this clonotype: In this CDR3 the conserved last residue, phenylalanine or tryptophan, is missing, so a read error is likely. The limits of the CDR3 on the DNA are not certain, so only TCRdb's listed CDR3 is given. The chain uses TRBV6-1 and TRBJ2-6; TRBD1, the table's D call, was not compared with the DNA. A total of 16 residues make up the CDR3, ends included. Germline V lookup: CDR1 MNHNS, CDR2 SASEGT. The CDR3 here is CASSSDRGWETQYFGA.

This chain uses TRBV7-2 with TRBJ2-5; D may be TRBD1 (5 bases). The CDR3 covers 13 residues. CDR1 and CDR2 (germline): SGHTA, FQGNSA. Trimming took off 0 bases at V and 4 bases at J, with 6 bases between the two ends. CDR3 sequence (DNA): TGTGCCAGCAGCTTAGCGCAGGGAGAGACCCAGTACTTC. This sequence encodes CASSLAQGETQYF. Looking up the rest from reference TRBV7-2 and TRBJ2-5 gives the full variable domain: GAGVSQSPSNKVTEKGKDVELRCDPISGHTALYWYRQSLGQGLEFLIYFQGNSAPDKSGLPSDRFSAERTGGSVSTLTIQRTQQEDSAVYLCASSLAQGETQYFGPGTRLLVL.

The V and J genes are TRBV27 and TRBJ2-5; D gene unclear. Trimming left V 5 bases short and J 3 bases short, with 10 bases between. Germline CDR1 reads MNHEY; CDR2 reads SMNVEV (reference sequence). The CDR3 sequence is 13 residues long. CDR3 sequence reads: CASSNHPEETQYF. For the CDR3, the DNA is TGTGCCAGCAGTAACCATCCGGAAGAGACCCAGTACTTC.

On this clonotype itself: Germline and junction disagree at one end, which may indicate a read error. The chain couples TRBV7-9 to TRBJ2-3, with D maybe TRBD1 (5 bases). The germline gives CDR1 SEHNR, CDR2 FQNEAQ (reference sequence). CDR3 length equals 12 residues. The CDR3 DNA follows: TGTGCCAGCAGCTTCGGACAAGGACCCCTCCACTTC. Protein sequence: CASSFGQGPLHF.

This clonotype was detected many times. V usage is TRBV5-1 and J usage is TRBJ1-4; D gene uncertain. V was clipped by 4 bases and J by 0 bases, with 7 bases between them. Germline CDR1 SGHRS, CDR2 YFSETQ. The CDR3 sequence is 14 residues long. DNA for the CDR3: TGCGCCAGCAGCACAGAAGCAACTAATGAAAAACTGTTTTTT. Translation gives CASSTEATNEKLFF.

V usage is TRBV11-2 and J usage is TRBJ2-5; 7 bases agree with TRBD1. With V trimmed by 5 bases and J by 3 bases, 3 bases remained unmatched. This CDR3 is 13 amino acids long. Germline CDR1 reads SGHAT; CDR2 reads FQNNGV. CDR3: CASSPDREETQYF. The CDR3 DNA sequence: TGTGCCAGCAGCCCTGACAGGGAAGAGACCCAGTACTTC.

There are a few counts of this clonotype. The V and J genes are TRBV27 and TRBJ2-7, with 7 bases identical to TRBD2. The J call may be wrong; the DNA end is better matched by TRBJ2-1. The CDR3 covers 17 residues. Germline V gene sequence: CDR1 MNHEY, CDR2 SMNVEV (reference sequence). CDR3 loop: CASSSLSGKGPYNEQFF. As DNA, the CDR3 is TGTGCCAGCAGTTCACTAAGCGGGAAGGGCCCCTACAATGAGCAGTTCTTC.

The chain couples TRBV27 to TRBJ2-1; maybe TRBD1 (5 bases). CDR3 size: 13 residues. Trimming stripped 7 bases from V and 3 bases from J, with 10 bases between. Germline CDR1 MNHEY, CDR2 SMNVEV (reference sequence). CDR3 sequence: CASTDTYYNEQFF. As DNA, the CDR3 is TGTGCCAGCACGGACACCTACTACAATGAGCAGTTCTTC.

The chain links TRBV7-8 to TRBJ1-1, with D possibly TRBD1 on 5 matching bases. The CDR3 has 14 amino acids. Trimming removed 5 bases at V and 1 base at J, with 11 bases between. Germline CDR1 is SGHVS and CDR2 is FQNEAQ. CDR3 region: CASSRDRANTEAFF. The CDR3 DNA follows: TGTGCCAGCAGCCGCGACAGAGCGAACACTGAAGCTTTCTTT.

This clonotype was recorded a few times. The V call is TRBV11-3, the J call TRBJ2-5; D tentatively fits TRBD1 or TRBD2 (9 bases each). Germline V gene data show CDR1 as SGHNT and CDR2 as YENEEA. Trimming stripped 5 bases from V and 5 bases from J, with 30 bases between. The length of the CDR3 is 19 residues. Here the CDR3 reads CASSADRGRGRATWETQYF. Here the CDR3 DNA reads TGTGCCAGCAGCGCGGACAGGGGACGCGGGAGGGCCACATGGGAGACCCAGTACTTC.

V is TRBV6-8 and J is TRBJ1-2; D gene uncertain. Germline V gene lookup returns CDR1 MNHGY and CDR2 SAAAGT. The CDR3 runs 13 residues. The V end was cut by 6 bases, the J end by 4 bases, with 12 bases between. CDR3 DNA: TGTGCCAGCAGGCGCCCGGTCGGCTATGGCTACACCTTC. Amino acids: CASRRPVGYGYTF.

This chain joins TRBV27 and TRBJ1-2; no firm D call. This CDR3 is built from 13 residues. Trimming stripped 2 bases from V and 8 bases from J, with 12 bases between. Germline V gene sequence: CDR1 MNHEY, CDR2 SMNVEV (reference sequence). The CDR3 DNA reads TGTGCCAGCAGTTTAAAACCAGTAGGCGGCTACACCTTC. It encodes CASSLKPVGGYTF.

This clonotype was found many times. The V and J genes are TRBV7-2 and TRBJ2-3; possibly TRBD1 or TRBD2 for D (5 bases each). V dropped 5 bases and J dropped 1 base, with 10 bases sitting between them. This CDR3 has 14 amino acids. The germline CDR1 and CDR2 sequences are SGHTA and FQGNSA. CDR3 in DNA: TGTGCCAGCAGCCCCTTGGGACGCACAGATACGCAGTATTTT. Its translation is CASSPLGRTDTQYF.

The CDR3 DNA reads as TGTGCCATCAGAGTACAGGGGGCCAATGAGCAGTTCTTC. Amino acid sequence: CAIRVQGANEQFF. The J gene is TRBJ2-3, the V gene TRBV10-3, with 9 bases that match TRBD1. With the DNA end fitting TRBJ2-1 better, the J assignment may be wrong. Germline assignment: CDR1 ENHRY and CDR2 SYGVKD. The CDR3 spans 13 residues.

This clonotype has more than one count but fewer than ten. This chain connects TRBV7-6 to TRBJ2-6; 8 positions agree with TRBD2. With 5 bases clipped from V and 0 bases from J, the junction kept 6 bases outside the gene matches. This CDR3 is 17 amino acids long. CDR1 and CDR2 (germline): SGHVS, FNYEAQ. CDR3: CASSTGTRTSGANVLTF. CDR3 nucleotides: TGTGCCAGCAGCACCGGGACTAGAACCTCTGGGGCCAACGTCCTGACTTTC.

This clonotype appeared many times. This chain uses TRBV7-6 with TRBJ2-3; D is unresolved. CDR1 and CDR2 from the germline V gene are SGHVS and FNYEAQ. The CDR3 covers 13 residues. V was pared by 1 base and J by 6 bases, with 8 bases between. CDR3 in DNA: TGTGCCAGCAGCTTAGAGTTCCCGGATACGCAGTATTTT. Amino acids: CASSLEFPDTQYF.

This clonotype was observed a single time. CDR3 bases: TGTGCCAGCAGCCTGAGAGGCGGGAGGGACAATGAGCAGTACTTC. It is translated as CASSLRGGRDNEQYF. The chain has TRBV7-3 and TRBJ2-5; 9 bases align to TRBD2. The CDR3 has 15 amino acids. Germline assignment: CDR1 SGHTA and CDR2 FQGTGA. V was pared by 5 bases and J by 11 bases, with 15 bases of the junction left unmatched.

This clonotype was picked up a small number of times. This chain connects TRBV7-9 to TRBJ2-3; either TRBD1 or TRBD2 may supply D (6 bases each). The CDR3 runs 15 residues. CDR1 SEHNR and CDR2 FQNEAQ come from the germline V gene (reference sequence). V was pared by 7 bases and J by 6 bases, with 20 bases between. CDR3 region: CASTLLWGAGDTQYF. CDR3 sequence (DNA): TGTGCCAGCACCCTCCTGTGGGGGGCTGGGGATACGCAGTATTTT. Full variable domain (rest looked up from reference TRBV7-9 and TRBJ2-3): DTGVSQNPRHKITKRGQNVTFRCDPISEHNRLYWYRQTLGQGPEFLTYFQNEAQLEKSRLLSDRFSAERPKGSFSTLEIQRTEQGDSAMYLCASTLLWGAGDTQYFGPGTRLTVL.

The gene calls are TRBV7-2 and TRBJ2-1; 10 bases agree with TRBD1. V lost 5 bases and J lost 9; bases outside the gene matches: 10. Looked up from germline, CDR1 is SGHTA and CDR2 is FQGNSA. The CDR3 loop spans 15 amino acids. CDR3 DNA sequence: TGTGCCAGCAGCCAGGCGGGACAGGGGCTAGGTGAGCAGTTCTTC. Protein: CASSQAGQGLGEQFF.

The chain employs TRBV20-1 and TRBJ2-1; D is ambiguous. The ends were cut back, 0 bases at V and 8 bases at J, with 5 bases in the middle. CDR1 is DFQATT and CDR2 is SNEGSKA in the germline V gene (reference sequence). The CDR3 is 11 amino acids. CDR3 region: CSAREWDEQFF. The CDR3, as DNA: TGCAGTGCTAGAGAGTGGGATGAGCAGTTCTTC.